Below, 9 T cell receptor beta chains from the same sample are listed, as sequenced in a study of early stage breast cancer tumors. Sequencing used immunoSEQ multiplex PCR; TCRdb keeps in-frame clones, though not all of them. The repertoire holds under 45,000 clones, with around 73% as singletons. The sequenced sample was blood. Source of these receptors: a person aged 45 to 59 with breast cancer.

The chain joins TRBV6-5 to TRBJ1-3, with no clear D. The CDR3 loop spans 14 amino acids. CDR1 MNHEY and CDR2 SVGAGI come from the germline V gene. V gave up 6 bases and J gave up 1 base, with 10 bases separating them. CDR3 sequence: CASSLADSGNTIYF. CDR3 DNA sequence: TGTGCCAGCAGCCTGGCAGATTCTGGAAACACCATATATTTT.

V usage is TRBV7-6 and J usage is TRBJ2-7; TRBD2 aligns across 7 bases. The CDR3 has 9 amino acids. The germline CDR1 and CDR2 sequences are SGHVS and FNYEAQ. V was clipped by 9 bases and J by 7 bases; unmatched bases: 0. The CDR3 nucleotides are TGTGCCAGGGGGGGGGAGCAGTACGTC. Translation: CARGGEQYV.

The rearrangement joins TRBV30 to TRBJ1-1; maybe TRBD1 (5 bases). CDR1 and CDR2 (germline): GTSNPN, SVGIG (reference sequence). Trimming left V 2 bases short and J 5 bases short, with 9 bases between. There are 12 residues in the CDR3. The CDR3 coding sequence is TGTGCCTGGAGTCGGGGGGGGACTGAAGCTTTCTTT. As protein: CAWSRGGTEAFF. The whole variable domain, filled in from reference TRBV30 and TRBJ1-1, reads SQTIHQWPATLVQPVGSPLSLECTVEGTSNPNLYWYRQAAGRGLQLLFYSVGIGQISSEVPQNLSASRPQDRQFILSSKKLLLSDSGFYLCAWSRGGTEAFFGQGTRLTVV.

This clone was counted only a few times. The chain has TRBV5-6 and TRBJ1-2, with 8 bases fitting TRBD1. The CDR3 is made up of 13 amino acids. V shed 0 bases and J 8 bases; nucleotides not matched to a gene: 3. From germline, CDR1 is SGHDT and CDR2 YYEEEE. In DNA, the CDR3 is TGTGCCAGCAGCTTGGTGGCAGGGGGCGGCTACACCTTC. Residues: CASSLVAGGGYTF.

The chain has TRBV7-6 and TRBJ2-2; 8 bases are shared with TRBD2. Trimming at V came to 5 bases and at J to 0 bases, leaving 2 bases not matched to a gene. Germline-derived CDR1 and CDR2 are SGHVS and FNYEAQ. The CDR3 extends over 15 amino acids. The CDR3 loop is CASSPGLANTGELFF. CDR3 sequence (DNA): TGTGCCAGCAGCCCGGGACTAGCGAACACCGGGGAGCTGTTTTTT.

For the CDR3, the DNA is TGTGCCAGCAGCGCGGGACGGCCCAACGAGCAGTACTTC. This sequence encodes CASSAGRPNEQYF. The V call is TRBV7-6, the J call TRBJ2-7; possibly TRBD2 for D (6 bases). V was shortened by 5 bases and J by 5 bases, with 13 bases between the two germline ends. The CDR3 has 13 residues. The germline gives CDR1 SGHVS, CDR2 FNYEAQ.

V is TRBV15 and J is TRBJ1-5; 8 bases are a match to TRBD1. The CDR3 has 14 residues. CDR1 is LNHNV and CDR2 is YYDKDF in the germline V gene (reference sequence). V was pared by 0 bases and J by 8 bases, with 3 bases of the junction left unmatched. The CDR3 DNA follows: TGTGCCACCAGCAGAGACAGGGGGCTTGAGCCCCAGCATTTT. It translates to CATSRDRGLEPQHF.

This clone appeared a single time. The rearrangement links TRBV7-9 to TRBJ2-1, with 9 bases lining up with TRBD2. The ends lost 0 bases at V and 9 bases at J; junction bases unmatched: 0. In germline, CDR1 is SEHNR, CDR2 FQNEAQ (reference sequence). The CDR3 is 13 amino acids. For the CDR3, the DNA is TGTGCCAGCAGCTTAGCGCGGGAGGGTGAGCAGTTCTTC. The encoded protein is CASSLAREGEQFF.

The rearrangement links TRBV9 to TRBJ1-3; D uncertain. Trimming shortened V by 7 bases and J by 0 bases, and 11 bases separated the two germline ends. CDR3 length equals 14 residues. Germline V lookup: CDR1 SGDLS, CDR2 YYNGEE. The CDR3 DNA follows: TGTGCCAGCGGGCAAGCCGGCTCTGGAAACACCATATATTTT. This gives the protein CASGQAGSGNTIYF.